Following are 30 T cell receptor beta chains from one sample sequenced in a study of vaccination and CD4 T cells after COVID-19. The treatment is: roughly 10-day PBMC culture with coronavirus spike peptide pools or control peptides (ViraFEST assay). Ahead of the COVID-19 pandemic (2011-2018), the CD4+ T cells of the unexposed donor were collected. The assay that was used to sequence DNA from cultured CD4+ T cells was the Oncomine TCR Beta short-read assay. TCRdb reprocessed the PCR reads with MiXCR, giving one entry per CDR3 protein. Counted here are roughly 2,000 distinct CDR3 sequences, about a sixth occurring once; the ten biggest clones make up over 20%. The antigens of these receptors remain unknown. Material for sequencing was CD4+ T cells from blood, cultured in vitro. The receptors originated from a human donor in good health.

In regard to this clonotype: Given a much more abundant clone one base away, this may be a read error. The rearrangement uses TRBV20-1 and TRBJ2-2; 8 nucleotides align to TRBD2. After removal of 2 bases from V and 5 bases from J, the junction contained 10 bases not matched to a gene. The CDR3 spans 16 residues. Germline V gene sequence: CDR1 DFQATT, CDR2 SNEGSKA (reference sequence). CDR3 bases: TGCAGTGCTAGACCGGGACTAGTGGAGAGGACCGGGGAGCTGTTTTTT. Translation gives CSARPGLVERTGELFF.

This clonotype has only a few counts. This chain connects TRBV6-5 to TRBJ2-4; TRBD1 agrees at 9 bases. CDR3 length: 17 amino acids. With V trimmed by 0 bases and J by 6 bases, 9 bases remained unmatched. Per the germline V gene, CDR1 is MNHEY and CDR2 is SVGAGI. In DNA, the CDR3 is TGTGCCAGCAGTTACTCGCAACAAGAACAGGGGGCAAACATTCAGTACTTC. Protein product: CASSYSQQEQGANIQYF.

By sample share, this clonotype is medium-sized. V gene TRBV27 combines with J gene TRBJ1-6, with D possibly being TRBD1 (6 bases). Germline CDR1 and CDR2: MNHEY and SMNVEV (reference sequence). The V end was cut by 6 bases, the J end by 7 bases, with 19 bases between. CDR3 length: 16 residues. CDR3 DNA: TGTGCCAGCAGACTAACCAGGGGCTTAAGAAATTCACCCCTCCACTTT. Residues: CASRLTRGLRNSPLHF.

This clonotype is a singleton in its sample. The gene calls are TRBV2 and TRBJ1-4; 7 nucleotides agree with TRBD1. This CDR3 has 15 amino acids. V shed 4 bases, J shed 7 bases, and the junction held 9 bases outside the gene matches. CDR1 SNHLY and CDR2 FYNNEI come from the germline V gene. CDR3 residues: CASSGDQGVTEKLFF. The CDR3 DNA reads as TGTGCCAGCAGTGGGGATCAGGGGGTAACTGAAAAACTGTTTTTT. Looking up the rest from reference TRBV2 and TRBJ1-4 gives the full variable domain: EPEVTQTPSHQVTQMGQEVILRCVPISNHLYFYWYRQILGQKVEFLVSFYNNEISEKSEIFDDQFSVERPDGSNFTLKIRSTKLEDSAMYFCASSGDQGVTEKLFFGSGTQLSVL.

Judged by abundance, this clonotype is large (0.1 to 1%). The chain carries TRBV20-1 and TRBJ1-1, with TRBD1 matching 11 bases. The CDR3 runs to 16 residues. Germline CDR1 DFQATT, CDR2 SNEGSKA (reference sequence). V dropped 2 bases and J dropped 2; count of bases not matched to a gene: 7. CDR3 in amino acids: CSARLAGQGGNTEAFF. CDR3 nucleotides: TGCAGTGCTAGATTGGCGGGACAGGGGGGAAACACTGAAGCTTTCTTT.

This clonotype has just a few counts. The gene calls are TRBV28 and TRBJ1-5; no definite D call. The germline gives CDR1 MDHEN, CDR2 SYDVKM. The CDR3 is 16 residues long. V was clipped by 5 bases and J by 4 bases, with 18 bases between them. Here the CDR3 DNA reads TGTGCCAGCAGTCGAGTAGCGGGCCTGGATAATCAGCCCCAGCATTTT. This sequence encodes CASSRVAGLDNQPQHF.

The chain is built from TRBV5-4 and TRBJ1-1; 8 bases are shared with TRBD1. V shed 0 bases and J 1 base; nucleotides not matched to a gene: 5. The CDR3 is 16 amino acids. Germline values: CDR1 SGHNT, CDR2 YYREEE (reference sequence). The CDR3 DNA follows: TGTGCCAGCAGCTTGGTAGTCGGGACAGGGAACACTGAAGCTTTCTTT. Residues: CASSLVVGTGNTEAFF.

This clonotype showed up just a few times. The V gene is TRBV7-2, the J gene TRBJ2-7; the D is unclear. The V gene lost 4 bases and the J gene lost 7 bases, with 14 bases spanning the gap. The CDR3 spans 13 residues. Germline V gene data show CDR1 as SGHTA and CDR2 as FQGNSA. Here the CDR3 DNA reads TGTGCCAGCAGCTCGTGGGCCCCCTCGGAGCAGTACTTC. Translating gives CASSSWAPSEQYF.

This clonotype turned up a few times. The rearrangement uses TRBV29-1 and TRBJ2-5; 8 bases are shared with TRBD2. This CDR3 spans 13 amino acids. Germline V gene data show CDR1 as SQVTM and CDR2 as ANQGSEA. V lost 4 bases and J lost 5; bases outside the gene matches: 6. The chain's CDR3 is CSVGPSGGETQYF. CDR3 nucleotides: TGCAGCGTTGGTCCGAGCGGGGGTGAGACCCAGTACTTC. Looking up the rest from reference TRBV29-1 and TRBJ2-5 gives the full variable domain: SAVISQKPSRDICQRGTSLTIQCQVDSQVTMMFWYRQQPGQSLTLIATANQGSEATYESGFVIDKFPISRPNLTFSTLTVSNMSPEDSSIYLCSVGPSGGETQYFGPGTRLLVL.

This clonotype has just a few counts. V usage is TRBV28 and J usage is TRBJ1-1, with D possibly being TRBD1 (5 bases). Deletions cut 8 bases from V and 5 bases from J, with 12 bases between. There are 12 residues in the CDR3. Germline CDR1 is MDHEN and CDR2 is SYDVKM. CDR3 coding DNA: TGTGCCAGCGAGGTGGGGGGTACTGAAGCTTTCTTT. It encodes CASEVGGTEAFF.

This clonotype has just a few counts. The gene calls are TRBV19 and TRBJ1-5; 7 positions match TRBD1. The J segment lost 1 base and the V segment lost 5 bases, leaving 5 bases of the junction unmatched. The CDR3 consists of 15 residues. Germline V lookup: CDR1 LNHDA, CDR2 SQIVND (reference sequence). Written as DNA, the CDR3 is TGTGCCAGTAGTTTGCGGGACAGCAGCAATCAGCCCCAGCATTTT. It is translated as CASSLRDSSNQPQHF. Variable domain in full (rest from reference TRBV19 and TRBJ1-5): DGGITQSPKYLFRKEGQNVTLSCEQNLNHDAMYWYRQDPGQGLRLIYYSQIVNDFQKGDIAEGYSVSREKKESFPLTVTSAQKNPTAFYLCASSLRDSSNQPQHFGDGTRLSIL.

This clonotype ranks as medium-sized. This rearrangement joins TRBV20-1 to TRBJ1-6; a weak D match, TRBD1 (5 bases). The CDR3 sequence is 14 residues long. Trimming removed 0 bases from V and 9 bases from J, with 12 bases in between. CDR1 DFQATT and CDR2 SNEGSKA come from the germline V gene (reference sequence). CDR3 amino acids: CSAREPGGASPLHF. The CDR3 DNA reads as TGCAGTGCTAGAGAACCGGGAGGGGCTTCACCCCTCCACTTT.

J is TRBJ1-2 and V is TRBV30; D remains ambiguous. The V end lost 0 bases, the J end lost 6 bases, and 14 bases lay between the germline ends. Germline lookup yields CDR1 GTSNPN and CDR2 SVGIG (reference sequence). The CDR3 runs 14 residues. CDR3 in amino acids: CAWSVRVVRNGYTF. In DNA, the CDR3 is TGTGCCTGGAGTGTAAGGGTTGTGCGGAATGGCTACACCTTC.

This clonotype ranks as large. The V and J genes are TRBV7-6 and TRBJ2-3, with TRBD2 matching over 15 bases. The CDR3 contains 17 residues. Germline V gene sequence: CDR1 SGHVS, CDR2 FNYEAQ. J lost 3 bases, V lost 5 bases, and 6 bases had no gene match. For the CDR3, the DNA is TGTGCCAGCAGCCCAGTCGGGACTAGCGGGGGGACAGATACGCAGTATTTT. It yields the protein CASSPVGTSGGTDTQYF.

The CDR3, as DNA: TGCGCCAGCAGCTCTATCCTGGGGGGGGTAGAGACCCAGTACTTC. Its translation: CASSSILGGVETQYF. This chain uses TRBV5-1 with TRBJ2-5; 7 bases agree with TRBD2. V lost 3 bases, J lost 4 bases, and 9 bases stayed unmatched. This CDR3 has 15 residues. Germline lookup yields CDR1 SGHRS and CDR2 YFSETQ.

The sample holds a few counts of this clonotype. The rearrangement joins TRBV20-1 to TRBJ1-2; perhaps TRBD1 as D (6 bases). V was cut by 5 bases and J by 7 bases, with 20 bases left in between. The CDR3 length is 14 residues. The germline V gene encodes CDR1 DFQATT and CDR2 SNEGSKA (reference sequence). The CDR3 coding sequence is TGCAGTGCTGGGGGGCCCTGGGACGGGGGTGGCTACACCTTC. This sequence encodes CSAGGPWDGGGYTF.

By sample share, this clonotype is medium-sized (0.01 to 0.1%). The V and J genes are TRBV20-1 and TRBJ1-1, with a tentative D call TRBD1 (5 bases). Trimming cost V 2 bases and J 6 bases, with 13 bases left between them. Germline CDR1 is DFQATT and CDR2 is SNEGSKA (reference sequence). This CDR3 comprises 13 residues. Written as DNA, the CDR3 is TGCAGTGCTAGAATTCTAGGGGAACCTGAAGCTTTCTTT. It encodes CSARILGEPEAFF.

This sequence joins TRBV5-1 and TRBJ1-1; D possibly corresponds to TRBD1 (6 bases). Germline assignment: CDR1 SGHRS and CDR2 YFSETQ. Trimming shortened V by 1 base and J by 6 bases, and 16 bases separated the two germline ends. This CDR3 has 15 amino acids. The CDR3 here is CASSLKAGAPAEAFF. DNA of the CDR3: TGCGCCAGCAGCTTGAAGGCGGGGGCGCCTGCTGAAGCTTTCTTT.

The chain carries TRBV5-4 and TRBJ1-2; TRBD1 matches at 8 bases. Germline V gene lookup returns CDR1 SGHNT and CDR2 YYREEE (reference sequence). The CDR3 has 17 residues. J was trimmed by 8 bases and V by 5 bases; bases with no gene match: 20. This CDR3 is CASSPARQGAFLRGYTF. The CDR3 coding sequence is TGTGCCAGCAGTCCAGCTCGGCAGGGGGCATTTTTGAGAGGCTACACCTTC.

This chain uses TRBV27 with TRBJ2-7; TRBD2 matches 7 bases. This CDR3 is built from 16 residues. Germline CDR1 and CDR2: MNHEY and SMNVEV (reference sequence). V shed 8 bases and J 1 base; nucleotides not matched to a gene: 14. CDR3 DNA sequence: TGTGCCAGCCGAATGGTGGGAGGGCTTCGTTCCTACGAGCAGTACTTC. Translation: CASRMVGGLRSYEQYF.

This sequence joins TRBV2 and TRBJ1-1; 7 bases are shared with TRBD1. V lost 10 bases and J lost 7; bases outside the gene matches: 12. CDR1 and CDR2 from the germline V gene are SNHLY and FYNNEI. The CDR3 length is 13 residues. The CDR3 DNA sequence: TGTGCCACTACAGTGGGCAGGGGGAATGAAGCTTTCTTT. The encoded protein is CATTVGRGNEAFF. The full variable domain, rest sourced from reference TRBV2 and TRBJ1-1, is EPEVTQTPSHQVTQMGQEVILRCVPISNHLYFYWYRQILGQKVEFLVSFYNNEISEKSEIFDDQFSVERPDGSNFTLKIRSTKLEDSAMYFCATTVGRGNEAFFGQGTRLTVV.

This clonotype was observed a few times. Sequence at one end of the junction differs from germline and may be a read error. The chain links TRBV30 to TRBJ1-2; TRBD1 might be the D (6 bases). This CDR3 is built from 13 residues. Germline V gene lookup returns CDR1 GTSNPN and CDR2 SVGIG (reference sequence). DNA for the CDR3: TGTGCCTGGAATGGAGGGGGTGGCCATGGCCACACCTTC. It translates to CAWNGGGGHGHTF. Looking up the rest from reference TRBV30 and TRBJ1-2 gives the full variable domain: SQTIHQWPATLVQPVGSPLSLECTVEGTSNPNLYWYRQAAGRGLQLLFYSVGIGQISSEVPQNLSASRPQDRQFILSSKKLLLSDSGFYLCAWNGGGGHGHTFGSGTRLTVV.

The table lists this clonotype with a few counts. The CDR3 sequence: CASIPVADTQYF. The CDR3 DNA reads TGTGCCAGCATTCCCGTAGCAGATACGCAGTATTTT. The chain employs TRBV2 and TRBJ2-3; unclear D gene. Germline-derived CDR1 and CDR2 are SNHLY and FYNNEI. This CDR3 has 12 amino acids. Deletions cut 7 bases from V and 4 bases from J, with 9 bases between.

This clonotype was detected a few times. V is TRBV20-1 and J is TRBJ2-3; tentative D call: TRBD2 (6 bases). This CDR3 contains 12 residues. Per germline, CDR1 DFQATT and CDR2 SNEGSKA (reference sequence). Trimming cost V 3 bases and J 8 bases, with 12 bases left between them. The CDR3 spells CSASTGLLTQYF. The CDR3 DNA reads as TGCAGTGCTAGCACGGGACTTCTTACGCAGTATTTT.

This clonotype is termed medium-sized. This CDR3 reads CASSAGTAETQYF. DNA of the CDR3: TGTGCCAGCAGCGCCGGGACAGCAGAGACCCAGTACTTC. This chain connects TRBV7-2 to TRBJ2-5, with 7 bases that match TRBD1. Unmatched junction bases numbered 4, after V lost 5 bases and J lost 4 bases. The length of the CDR3 is 13 residues. CDR1 SGHTA and CDR2 FQGNSA come from the germline V gene.

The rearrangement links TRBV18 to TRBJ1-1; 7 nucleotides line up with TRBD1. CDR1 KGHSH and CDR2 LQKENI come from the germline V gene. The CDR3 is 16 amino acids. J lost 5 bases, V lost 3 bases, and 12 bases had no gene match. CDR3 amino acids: CASSPALQGLMTEAFF. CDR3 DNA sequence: TGTGCCAGCTCACCTGCCTTACAGGGGTTGATGACTGAAGCTTTCTTT.

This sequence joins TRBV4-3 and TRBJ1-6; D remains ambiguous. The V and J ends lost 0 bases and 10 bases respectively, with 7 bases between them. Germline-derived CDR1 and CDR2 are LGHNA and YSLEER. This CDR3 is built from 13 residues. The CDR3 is CASSQEVESPLHF. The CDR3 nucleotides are TGCGCCAGCAGCCAAGAGGTGGAATCACCCCTCCACTTT.

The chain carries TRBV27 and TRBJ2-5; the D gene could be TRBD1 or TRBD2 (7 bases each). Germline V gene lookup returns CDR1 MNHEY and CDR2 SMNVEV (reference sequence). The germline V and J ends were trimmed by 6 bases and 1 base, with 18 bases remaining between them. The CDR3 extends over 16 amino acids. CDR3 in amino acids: CASRRAGTATQETQYF. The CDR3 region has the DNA TGTGCCAGCAGACGAGCGGGGACAGCAACCCAAGAGACCCAGTACTTC.

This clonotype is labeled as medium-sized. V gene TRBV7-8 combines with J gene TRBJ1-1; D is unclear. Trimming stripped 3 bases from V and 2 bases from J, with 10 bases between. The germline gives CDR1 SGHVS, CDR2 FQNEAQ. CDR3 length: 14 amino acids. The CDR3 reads CASSLRALNTEAFF. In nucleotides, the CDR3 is TGTGCCAGCAGCTTGAGGGCCTTAAACACTGAAGCTTTCTTT.

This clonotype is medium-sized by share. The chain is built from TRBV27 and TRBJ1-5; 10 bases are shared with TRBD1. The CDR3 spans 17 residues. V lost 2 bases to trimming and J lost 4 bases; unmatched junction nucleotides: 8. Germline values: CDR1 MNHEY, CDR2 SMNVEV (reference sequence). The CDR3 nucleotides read TGTGCCAGCAGTTTAGTATGGGACAGGGGAAAAAATCAGCCCCAGCATTTT. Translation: CASSLVWDRGKNQPQHF.